This TCR beta chain was documented in a study of T cell responses to AZD1222 COVID-19 vaccine. Study results and limitations: Regions left unmutated in variants are reportedly the target of nearly half of spike-specific TCRs. Among the donors, most were white British and more were female, and clonal diversity was possibly underestimated. The study sampled repertoires only after the peak T cell response. Baseline serostatus was positive in only a handful of AZD1222 recipients.

This CDR3 is built from 17 residues. Trimming took 0 bases from V and 0 from J; bases not matched to a gene: 5. Germline V gene data show CDR1 as LGHNA and CDR2 as YNFKEQ. To note about this clone: The antigen remains unidentified.

Sequenced by immunoSEQ multiplex PCR; TCRdb stores in-frame clones only, minus some. The sample records 140,000 or so clones, 86% being singletons. The J gene is TRBJ2-3, the V gene TRBV4-2; 8 bases agree with TRBD2. Here the sequenced sample was peripheral blood, taken 28 days after the second AZD1222 dose. The clonotype comes from an adult who received the AZD1222 COVID-19 vaccine. Here the CDR3 reads CASSQDKASGSTDTQYF. The CDR3 nucleotides are TGTGCCAGCAGCCAAGATAAGGCTAGCGGGAGCACAGATACGCAGTATTTT.